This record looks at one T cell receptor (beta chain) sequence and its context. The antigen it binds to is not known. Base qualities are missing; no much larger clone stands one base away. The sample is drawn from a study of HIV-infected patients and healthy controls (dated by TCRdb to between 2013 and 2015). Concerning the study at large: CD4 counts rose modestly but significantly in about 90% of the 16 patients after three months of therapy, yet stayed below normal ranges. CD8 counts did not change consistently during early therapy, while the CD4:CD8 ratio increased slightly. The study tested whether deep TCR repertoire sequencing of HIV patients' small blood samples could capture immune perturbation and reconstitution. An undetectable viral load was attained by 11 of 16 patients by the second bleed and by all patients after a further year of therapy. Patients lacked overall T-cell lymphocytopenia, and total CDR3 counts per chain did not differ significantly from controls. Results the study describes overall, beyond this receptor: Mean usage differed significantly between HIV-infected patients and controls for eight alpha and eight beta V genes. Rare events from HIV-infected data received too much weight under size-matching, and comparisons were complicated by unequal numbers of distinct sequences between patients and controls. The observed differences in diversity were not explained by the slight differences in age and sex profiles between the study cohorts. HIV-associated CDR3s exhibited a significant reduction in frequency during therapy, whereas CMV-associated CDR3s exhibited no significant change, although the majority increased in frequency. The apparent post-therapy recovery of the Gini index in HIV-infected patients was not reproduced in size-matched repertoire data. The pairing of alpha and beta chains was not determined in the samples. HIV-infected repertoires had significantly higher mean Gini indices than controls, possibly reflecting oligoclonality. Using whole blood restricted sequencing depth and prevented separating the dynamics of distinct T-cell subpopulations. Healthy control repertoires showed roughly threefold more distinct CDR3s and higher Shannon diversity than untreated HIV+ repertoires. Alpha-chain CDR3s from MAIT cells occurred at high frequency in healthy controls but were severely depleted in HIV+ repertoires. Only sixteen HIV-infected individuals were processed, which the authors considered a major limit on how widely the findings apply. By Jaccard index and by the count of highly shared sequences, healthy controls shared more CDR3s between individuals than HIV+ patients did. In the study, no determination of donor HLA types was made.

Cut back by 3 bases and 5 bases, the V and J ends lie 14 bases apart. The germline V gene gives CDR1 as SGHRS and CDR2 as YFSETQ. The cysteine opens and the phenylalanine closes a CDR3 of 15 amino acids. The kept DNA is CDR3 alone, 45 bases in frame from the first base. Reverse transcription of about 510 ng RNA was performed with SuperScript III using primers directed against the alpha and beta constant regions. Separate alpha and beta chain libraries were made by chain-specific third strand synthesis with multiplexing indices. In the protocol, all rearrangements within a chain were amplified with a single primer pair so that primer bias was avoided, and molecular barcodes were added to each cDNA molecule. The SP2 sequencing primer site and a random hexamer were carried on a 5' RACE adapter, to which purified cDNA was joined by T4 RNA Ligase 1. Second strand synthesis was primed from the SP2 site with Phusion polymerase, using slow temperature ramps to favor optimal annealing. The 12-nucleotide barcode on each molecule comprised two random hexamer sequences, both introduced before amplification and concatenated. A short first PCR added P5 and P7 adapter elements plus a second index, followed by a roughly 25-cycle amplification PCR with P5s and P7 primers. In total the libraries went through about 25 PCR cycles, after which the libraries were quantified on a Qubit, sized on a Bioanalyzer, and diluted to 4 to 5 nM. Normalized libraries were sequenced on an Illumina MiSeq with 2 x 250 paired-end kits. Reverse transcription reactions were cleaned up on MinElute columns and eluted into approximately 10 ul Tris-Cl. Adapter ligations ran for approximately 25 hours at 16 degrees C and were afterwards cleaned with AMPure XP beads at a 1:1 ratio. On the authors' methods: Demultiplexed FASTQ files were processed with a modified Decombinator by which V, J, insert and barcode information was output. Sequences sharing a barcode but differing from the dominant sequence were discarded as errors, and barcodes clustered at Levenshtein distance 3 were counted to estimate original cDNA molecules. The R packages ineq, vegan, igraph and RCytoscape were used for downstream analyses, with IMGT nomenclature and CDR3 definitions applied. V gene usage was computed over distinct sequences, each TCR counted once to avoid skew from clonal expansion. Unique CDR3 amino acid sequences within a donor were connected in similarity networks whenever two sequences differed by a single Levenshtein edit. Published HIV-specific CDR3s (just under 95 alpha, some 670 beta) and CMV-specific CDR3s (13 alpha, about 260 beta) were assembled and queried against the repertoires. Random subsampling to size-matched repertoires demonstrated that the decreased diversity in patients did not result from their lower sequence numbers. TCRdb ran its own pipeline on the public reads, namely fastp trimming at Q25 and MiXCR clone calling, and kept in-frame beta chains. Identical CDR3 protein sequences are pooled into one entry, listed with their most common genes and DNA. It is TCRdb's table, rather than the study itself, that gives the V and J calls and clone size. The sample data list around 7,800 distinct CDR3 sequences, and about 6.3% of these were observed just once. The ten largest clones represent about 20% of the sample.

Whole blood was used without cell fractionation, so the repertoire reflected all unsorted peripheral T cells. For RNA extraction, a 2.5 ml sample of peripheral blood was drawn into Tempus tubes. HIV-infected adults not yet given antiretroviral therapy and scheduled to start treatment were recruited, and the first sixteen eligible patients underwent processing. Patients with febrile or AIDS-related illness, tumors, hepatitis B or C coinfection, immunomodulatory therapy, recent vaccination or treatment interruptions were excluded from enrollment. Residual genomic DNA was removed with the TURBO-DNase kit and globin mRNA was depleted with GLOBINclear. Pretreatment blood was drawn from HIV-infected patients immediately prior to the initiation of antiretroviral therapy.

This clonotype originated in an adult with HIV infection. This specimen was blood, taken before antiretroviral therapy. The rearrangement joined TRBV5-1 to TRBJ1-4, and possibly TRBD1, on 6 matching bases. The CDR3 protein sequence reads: CASSSTGLANEKLFF. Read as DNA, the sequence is TGCGCCAGCAGCTCTACAGGGCTCGCCAATGAAAAACTGTTTTTT.